One and the same sample provided the 20 T cell receptor beta chains below, sequenced in a study of blood T cells in healthy people across ages. Next came a second PCR, run for about 6 to 12 cycles, which used a sample-barcoded 5' primer along with a J-beta primer mix. TCRdb redid the calling of the 5' RACE reads with MiXCR, one entry per CDR3 protein. The table lists 650,000 to 700,000 distinct CDR3 sequences, approximately 29% of them singletons, with about 16% in the top ten. Sequencing was performed on blood. These TCRs come from a woman over 75 in good health.

This clonotype was seen once. CDR3 coding DNA: TGTGCCTGGAATCAAAAGCGGTTTGGCAATGAGCAGTTCTTC. Translated: CAWNQKRFGNEQFF. The chain recombines TRBV30 with TRBJ2-1; the D gene is possibly TRBD2 (5 bases). This CDR3 has 14 residues. CDR1 and CDR2 from the germline V gene are GTSNPN and SVGIG (reference sequence). The germline V and J ends were trimmed by 4 bases and 6 bases, with 16 bases remaining between them.

At least ten counts were recorded for this clonotype. One end of the junction varies from germline; a read error may be responsible. This rearrangement joins TRBV12-3 or TRBV12-4 to TRBJ1-1; D not resolved. The CDR3 extends over 11 amino acids. CDR3 sequence reads: CASSLETEAFF. The CDR3 DNA is TGTGCCAGCAGCTTAGAAACTGAAGCTTTCTTT.

This clonotype was seen a few times. This may stem from a read error, because a much larger clone lies one nucleotide away. This rearrangement joins TRBV20-1 to TRBJ2-1, with 7 bases lining up with TRBD1. Germline assignment: CDR1 DFQATT and CDR2 SNEGSKA (reference sequence). This CDR3 is 12 amino acids long. The CDR3 protein is CRATPQGNEQFF. DNA for the CDR3: TGCAGGGCTACCCCACAGGGGAATGAGCAGTTCTTC.

This clonotype came up many times. The gene calls are TRBV12-3 or TRBV12-4 and TRBJ2-5; 9 nucleotides match TRBD2. Trimming took 5 bases from V and 4 from J; bases not matched to a gene: 14. This CDR3 is 17 amino acids long. DNA of the CDR3: TGTGCCAGCAGTCAACGGGCGGAGCGGGGGGTGCGAGAGACCCAGTACTTC. Translating gives CASSQRAERGVRETQYF.

This clonotype was seen at least ten times. This chain connects TRBV7-2 to TRBJ2-7; no firm D call. The length of the CDR3 is 12 residues. Germline CDR1 and CDR2: SGHTA and FQGNSA. V lost 1 base and J 6 bases, leaving 7 bases between the germline ends. This CDR3 reads CASSLGIGEQYF. CDR3 sequence (DNA): TGTGCCAGCAGCTTAGGGATCGGCGAGCAGTACTTC. Complete variable domain (other parts from reference TRBV7-2 and TRBJ2-7): GAGVSQSPSNKVTEKGKDVELRCDPISGHTALYWYRQSLGQGLEFLIYFQGNSAPDKSGLPSDRFSAERTGGSVSTLTIQRTQQEDSAVYLCASSLGIGEQYFGPGTRLTVT.

This clonotype is a singleton in its sample. The chain recombines TRBV12-3 or TRBV12-4 with TRBJ2-2; either TRBD1 or TRBD2 may supply D (5 bases each). The CDR3 extends over 14 amino acids. Trimming pared 8 bases from V and 2 bases from J, leaving 12 bases between. CDR3 coding DNA: TGTGCCAGCTTTGGGACCCGAAACACCGGGGAGCTGTTTTTT. Its translation: CASFGTRNTGELFF.

The rearrangement links TRBV5-1 to TRBJ2-1; perhaps TRBD1 as D (5 bases). The V gene lost 0 bases and the J gene lost 6 bases, with 13 bases spanning the gap. Per germline, CDR1 SGHRS and CDR2 YFSETQ. The CDR3 extends over 15 amino acids. The chain's CDR3 is CASSLDDRLSNEQFF. The CDR3 bases are TGCGCCAGCAGCTTGGACGACAGATTGAGCAATGAGCAGTTCTTC.

This clonotype appeared many times. The V and J genes are TRBV20-1 and TRBJ2-3; no firm D call. CDR1 and CDR2 from the germline V gene are DFQATT and SNEGSKA (reference sequence). Trimming took off 6 bases at V and 1 base at J, with 11 bases between the two ends. The CDR3 spans 13 residues. The chain's CDR3 is CSAPKSGTDTQYF. CDR3 sequence (DNA): TGCAGTGCCCCTAAGTCGGGCACAGATACGCAGTATTTT.

This clonotype was picked up many times. V gene TRBV4-3 combines with J gene TRBJ1-2; D remains unclear. This CDR3 comprises 15 residues. CDR1 is LGHNA, CDR2 YSLEER, per germline. The germline V and J ends were trimmed by 1 base and 3 bases, with 12 bases remaining between them. CDR3 protein: CASSQAPGRDYGYTF. The DNA for the CDR3 is TGCGCCAGCAGCCAAGCCCCGGGTAGGGACTATGGCTACACCTTC.

This clonotype was found many times. The CDR3 here is CASSVAPNTEAFF. In nucleotides, the CDR3 is TGTGCCAGCAGCGTAGCACCAAACACTGAAGCTTTCTTT. The chain links TRBV9 to TRBJ1-1; D is uncertain. Looked up from germline, CDR1 is SGDLS and CDR2 is YYNGEE. The germline V and J ends were trimmed by 0 bases and 2 bases, with 5 bases remaining between them. This CDR3 contains 13 residues.

This clonotype was counted at least ten times. V and J are TRBV12-3 or TRBV12-4 and TRBJ2-1; TRBD2 agrees at 9 bases. The V segment lost 4 bases and the J segment 1 base; nucleotides outside the gene matches: 5. This CDR3 has 16 residues. CDR3 protein: CASSSKLAGSYNEQFF. CDR3 sequence (DNA): TGTGCCAGCAGTTCCAAACTAGCGGGTTCCTACAATGAGCAGTTCTTC.

The chain employs TRBV19 and TRBJ2-5; 9 bases fit TRBD1. CDR1 LNHDA and CDR2 SQIVND come from the germline V gene (reference sequence). The CDR3 contains 14 residues. The J segment lost 11 bases and the V segment lost 3 bases, leaving 10 bases of the junction unmatched. The CDR3, as DNA: TGTGCCAGTAGTATGCCGGGACAGGGAAACCAGCAGTACTTC. Translated: CASSMPGQGNQQYF.

V usage is TRBV5-6 and J usage is TRBJ2-1; 9 positions match TRBD1. This CDR3 is 20 amino acids long. Germline-derived CDR1 and CDR2 are SGHDT and YYEEEE. After removal of 7 bases from V and 0 bases from J, the junction contained 20 bases not matched to a gene. The CDR3 nucleotides read TGTGCCAGCGGTTCCTCCCCGGGACAGGGCTCGGGAAGCTCCTACAATGAGCAGTTCTTC. Translation gives CASGSSPGQGSGSSYNEQFF.

As to this clonotype: This may come from a read error, since a much larger clone is one base off. This chain uses TRBV12-3 or TRBV12-4 with TRBJ2-5; possibly TRBD2 for D (6 bases). The CDR3 loop spans 11 amino acids. With 6 bases removed from V and 7 bases from J, the gap between germline ends came to 9 bases. DNA for the CDR3: TGTGCCAGCAGCCGGCGGGGGACCCAGTACTTC. Its protein is CASSRRGTQYF.

With respect to this clonotype: The junction and the germline gene differ at one end; a read error may be behind it. The chain employs TRBV28 and TRBJ2-7; TRBD1 aligns across 10 bases. Per germline, CDR1 MDHEN and CDR2 SYDVKM. CDR3 length: 14 residues. CDR3 sequence: CTSSFWTGGNEQYF. The CDR3 bases are TGTACCAGCAGTTTCTGGACAGGGGGAAACGAGCAGTACTTC.

The chain uses TRBV9 and TRBJ2-3, with D hard to call. V was shortened by 3 bases and J by 3 bases, with 8 bases between the two germline ends. The CDR3 sequence is 13 residues long. Germline loops: CDR1 SGDLS, CDR2 YYNGEE. CDR3 nucleotides: TGTGCCAGCAGCGGAACACCGACAGATACGCAGTATTTT. This codes for CASSGTPTDTQYF.

This sequence joins TRBV5-1 and TRBJ1-1; 8 positions match TRBD1. V trimming: 3 bases; J trimming: 5 bases; junction bases outside the gene matches: 9. There are 15 residues in the CDR3. Germline CDR1 is SGHRS and CDR2 is YFSETQ. This chain's CDR3 is CASSSVGTGVTEAFF. CDR3 coding DNA: TGCGCCAGCAGCTCGGTAGGGACAGGTGTTACTGAAGCTTTCTTT.

This clonotype has a handful of counts. This may arise from a read error, as a much more abundant clone is one base away. The chain has TRBV7-3 and TRBJ2-3; 8 bases are a match to TRBD2. The CDR3 runs 16 residues. The germline CDR1 and CDR2 sequences are SGHTA and FQGTGA. V lost 6 bases, J lost 4 bases, and 12 bases stayed unmatched. For the CDR3, the DNA is TGTGCCAGCAGTCGCCAAAGCGGGGGTAGCGCAGATACGCAGTATTTT. It specifies CASSRQSGGSADTQYF.

This clonotype appeared many times. The chain carries TRBV7-8 and TRBJ2-3, with D maybe TRBD1 (5 bases). Germline values: CDR1 SGHVS, CDR2 FQNEAQ. Trimming took 1 base from V and 0 from J, leaving 20 bases between them. CDR3 length: 19 amino acids. The CDR3 loop is CASSLVLRAGRTSTDTQYF. The CDR3 DNA is TGTGCCAGCAGCTTAGTACTTAGGGCAGGGCGAACCAGCACAGATACGCAGTATTTT.

Details on this clonotype: Since the CDR3 does not end with the conserved phenylalanine or tryptophan, this likely comes from a read error. The rearrangement links TRBV19 to TRBJ2-5; D unresolved. V lost 1 base to trimming and J lost 1 base, with 7 bases between them. The germline V gene encodes CDR1 LNHDA and CDR2 SQIVND (reference sequence). This CDR3 region has 14 residues. In nucleotides, the CDR3 is TGTGCCAGTAGTATAGCTGCGGTCCAAGAGACCCAGTACCTC. Translated: CASSIAAVQETQYL.